This TCR beta chain is drawn from a study of blood T cell repertoires in COVID-19. The repertoire was sequenced with immunoSEQ multiplex PCR; TCRdb's copy has only in-frame clones and lacks some. The sample contains approximately 300,000 clones, around 80% of which appear only once. Germline V gene sequence: CDR1 SGHRS, CDR2 YFSETQ. The CDR3 is 17 amino acids. J was trimmed by 3 bases and V by 5 bases; bases with no gene match: 12. The chain links TRBV5-1 to TRBJ2-1; TRBD2 matches 9 bases. The TCR was taken from a woman aged 45-60 years with acute or convalescent COVID-19. The sequenced sample was peripheral blood. The CDR3 sequence: CASREGAGGMSYNEQFF. The CDR3 DNA is TGCGCCAGCAGGGAGGGAGCGGGAGGCATGAGCTACAATGAGCAGTTCTTC.